This T cell receptor beta chain stems from a study of T cells in Graves' hyperthyroidism and ophthalmopathy. Per germline, CDR1 SGHKS and CDR2 YYEKEE (reference sequence). This CDR3 is built from 15 residues. Amplified TCR beta CDR3 regions came from RNA transcripts. Researchers ran a first-round RT-PCR on the TCR CDR3 using the HTBI primer set. A single record per CDR3 protein comes from TCRdb applying MiXCR to the multiplex PCR reads. This sample has 550,000 to 650,000 distinct CDR3 sequences, with 14% found just once. As concerns this clonotype: At one end, the junction sequence differs from germline, possibly due to a read error.

This TCR was sampled from a woman aged 25 to 39 with Graves' hyperthyroidism that later progressed to Graves' ophthalmopathy. Specimen: blood. The chain is built from TRBV5-5 and TRBJ2-2; the D is unclear. In DNA, the CDR3 is TGCGCCAGCAGCTTGGAGCCCCCCGGGACCGGGGAGCTGTTTTTT. Translation gives CASSLEPPGTGELFF.